One sample yielded the 4 T cell receptor beta chains listed below, sequenced in a study of shared clonotypes between healthy human individuals. Clones were read by immunoSEQ multiplex PCR, and TCRdb kept only the in-frame ones, dropping some. The sample has roughly 500,000 clones, around 95% seen once. The sequencing sample was made of naive CD4+ T cells sorted from blood. Sample subset: CD45RA+ positively selected. The receptors originated from a woman in her thirties in good health.

The rearrangement uses TRBV28 and TRBJ1-1, with TRBD1 identical over 7 bases. After removal of 5 bases from V and 2 bases from J, the junction contained 11 bases not matched to a gene. Germline V gene lookup returns CDR1 MDHEN and CDR2 SYDVKM. The CDR3 has 16 residues. The CDR3 spells CASSKTGTTLNTEAFF. Written as DNA, the CDR3 is TGTGCCAGCAGTAAGACAGGGACCACTCTAAACACTGAAGCTTTCTTT.

This chain links TRBV6-5 with TRBJ1-2; 9 nucleotides line up with TRBD1. The CDR3 is 14 residues long. Germline values: CDR1 MNHEY, CDR2 SVGAGI. J was trimmed by 7 bases and V by 6 bases; bases with no gene match: 9. CDR3 nucleotide sequence: TGTGCCAGCAGGCCTCCCGGGACAGGGTTTGGCTACACCTTC. Amino acids: CASRPPGTGFGYTF.

The chain joins TRBV6-5 to TRBJ2-5; D might be TRBD2 (5 bases). Trimming left V 0 bases short and J 5 bases short, with 13 bases between. CDR3 size: 15 residues. Germline V gene lookup returns CDR1 MNHEY and CDR2 SVGAGI. The CDR3 DNA is TGTGCCAGCAGTTACTCGACTACTAACGCTGAGACCCAGTACTTC. As protein: CASSYSTTNAETQYF.

The chain joins TRBV19 to TRBJ2-2; D gene uncertain. Germline V lookup: CDR1 LNHDA, CDR2 SQIVND (reference sequence). Trimming took off 0 bases at V and 1 base at J, with 15 bases between the two ends. The CDR3 sequence is 18 residues long. In nucleotides, the CDR3 is TGTGCCAGTAGTATAGAGGGCAGAAGTTTTAAGAACACCGGGGAGCTGTTTTTT. It encodes CASSIEGRSFKNTGELFF.